The 14 T cell receptor beta chains below come from one sample, sequenced in a study of cytomegalovirus exposure and HLA in healthy donors. Measured with immunoSEQ multiplex PCR; TCRdb has only the in-frame clones, and not every one. The table has 65,000 to 75,000 clones, more than 85% seen once; the top ten hold about 5%. The sample consisted of PBMCs. The receptors derive from a man aged 18 to 30 in good health and CMV-seropositive.

The V and J genes are TRBV9 and TRBJ1-5; no firm D call. Germline loops: CDR1 SGDLS, CDR2 YYNGEE. V was cut by 0 bases and J by 5 bases, with 9 bases left in between. CDR3 length: 14 residues. The CDR3: CASSVGGYDQPQHF. CDR3 nucleotides: TGTGCCAGCAGCGTAGGAGGGTATGATCAGCCCCAGCATTTT.

The chain is built from TRBV7-8 and TRBJ1-1; the match to TRBD1 covers 7 bases. Germline CDR1 reads SGHVS; CDR2 reads FQNEAQ. V was pared by 4 bases and J by 6 bases, with 5 bases of the junction left unmatched. CDR3 length: 13 amino acids. CDR3 loop: CASSYGQVPEAFF. In DNA form, the CDR3 reads TGTGCCAGCAGCTACGGACAGGTGCCTGAAGCTTTCTTT.

This clone was recorded only once. This chain connects TRBV19 to TRBJ2-1; weak D call: TRBD2 (5 bases). CDR1 is LNHDA, CDR2 SQIVND, per germline (reference sequence). V lost 10 bases and J 7 bases, leaving 23 bases between the germline ends. This CDR3 comprises 15 residues. The CDR3: CANEVAGGFLNEQFF. The CDR3 DNA sequence: TGTGCCAATGAGGTGGCGGGTGGTTTCCTGAATGAGCAGTTCTTC.

This clone was seen a few times. The chain combines TRBV29-1 with TRBJ2-5; possibly TRBD2 for D (5 bases). Germline V gene data show CDR1 as SQVTM and CDR2 as ANQGSEA. V shed 6 bases and J shed 4 bases, with 12 bases lying between them. The CDR3 totals 12 residues. The CDR3 here is CSVTREGETQYF. The DNA for the CDR3 is TGCAGCGTAACCCGCGAGGGAGAGACCCAGTACTTC.

The chain couples TRBV27 to TRBJ1-5, with D possibly being TRBD1 (6 bases). This CDR3 has 15 residues. The germline V gene encodes CDR1 MNHEY and CDR2 SMNVEV (reference sequence). V was trimmed by 0 bases and J by 9 bases, leaving 15 bases between them. CDR3: CASSLSGAPGAPQHF. Written as DNA, the CDR3 is TGTGCCAGCAGTTTATCGGGAGCACCAGGGGCGCCCCAGCATTTT.

The rearrangement uses TRBV5-1 and TRBJ2-1; 9 nucleotides match TRBD2. The J segment lost 8 bases and the V segment lost 4 bases, leaving 7 bases of the junction unmatched. From germline, CDR1 is SGHRS and CDR2 YFSETQ. This CDR3 contains 14 residues. DNA of the CDR3: TGCGCCAGCAGCACCGGACTAGCGTTCGATGAGCAGTTCTTC. Protein: CASSTGLAFDEQFF.

The chain is built from TRBV4-1 and TRBJ1-5; D ambiguous. V was trimmed by 3 bases and J by 7 bases, leaving 10 bases between them. The germline gives CDR1 MGHRA, CDR2 YSYEKL. This CDR3 spans 13 amino acids. This CDR3 reads CASSQSQPQPQHF. The DNA of the CDR3 is TGCGCCAGCAGCCAGTCACAGCCCCAGCCCCAGCATTTT.

This chain joins TRBV6-6 and TRBJ2-7; TRBD2 matches at 10 bases. The germline V gene has CDR1 MNHNY and CDR2 SVGAGI (reference sequence). This CDR3 is built from 13 residues. Trimming took 10 bases from V and 2 from J; bases not matched to a gene: 5. The CDR3 is CATGLAEAYEQYF. CDR3 coding DNA: TGTGCCACCGGACTAGCGGAGGCCTACGAGCAGTACTTC.

The V gene is TRBV5-4, the J gene TRBJ2-7; 10 nucleotides agree with TRBD1. Germline CDR1 SGHNT, CDR2 YYREEE (reference sequence). V gave up 4 bases and J gave up 4 bases; unmatched junction bases: 5. The CDR3 runs 14 residues. CDR3 protein: CASSLGQGLYEQYF. CDR3 in DNA: TGTGCCAGCAGCCTGGGACAGGGGTTGTACGAGCAGTACTTC. The whole variable domain, filled in from reference TRBV5-4 and TRBJ2-7, reads ETGVTQSPTHLIKTRGQQVTLRCSSQSGHNTVSWYQQALGQGPQFIFQYYREEENGRGNFPPRFSGLQFPNYSSELNVNALELDDSALYLCASSLGQGLYEQYFGPGTRLTVT.

Only one count was recorded for this clone. The chain joins TRBV7-9 to TRBJ2-3; D is undetermined. The CDR3 extends over 14 amino acids. V shed 5 bases and J shed 2 bases, with 11 bases lying between them. The germline gives CDR1 SEHNR, CDR2 FQNEAQ (reference sequence). Written as DNA, the CDR3 is TGTGCCAGCAGCCATCTTGAGCCCACAGATACGCAGTATTTT. This encodes CASSHLEPTDTQYF.

A few counts support this clone. The V gene is TRBV2, the J gene TRBJ1-2; no firm D call. Germline V lookup: CDR1 SNHLY, CDR2 FYNNEI. The CDR3 runs 12 residues. Trimming left V 6 bases short and J 4 bases short, with 9 bases between. The CDR3 DNA follows: TGTGCCAGCAGGAACTCACTCTATGGCTACACCTTC. Translation gives CASRNSLYGYTF.

This chain's CDR3 is CASSLGFTAAQDGYGYTF. The CDR3 region has the DNA TGTGCCAGCAGCTTAGGGTTCACAGCCGCCCAAGATGGCTATGGCTACACCTTC. The J gene is TRBJ1-2, the V gene TRBV7-9, with D hard to call. Trimming took off 1 base at V and 4 bases at J, with 22 bases between the two ends. Germline V gene data show CDR1 as SEHNR and CDR2 as FQNEAQ (reference sequence). This CDR3 has 18 residues.

This chain links TRBV2 with TRBJ2-7; D gene ambiguous. V gave up 5 bases and J gave up 5 bases, with 7 bases separating them. Germline-derived CDR1 and CDR2 are SNHLY and FYNNEI. The CDR3 consists of 11 residues. CDR3 DNA sequence: TGTGCCAGCAGTCCTTCCCACGAGCAGTACTTC. Its protein product is CASSPSHEQYF.

The chain has TRBV27 and TRBJ2-7; TRBD2 agrees at 8 bases. CDR3 length: 14 residues. CDR1 is MNHEY and CDR2 is SMNVEV in the germline V gene (reference sequence). Trimming at V came to 5 bases and at J to 4 bases, leaving 7 bases not matched to a gene. The CDR3 region is CASSPPGTRYEQYF. CDR3 coding DNA: TGTGCCAGCAGTCCCCCCGGGACTAGGTACGAGCAGTACTTC.